Each of the 22 T cell receptor beta chains below was sequenced from the same sample in a study of T cell responses to AZD1222 COVID-19 vaccine. TCRdb's table, derived via immunoSEQ multiplex PCR, lists solely in-frame clones and lacks some. Of around 130,000 clones in the sample, roughly 90% are singletons; the top ten hold around 5%. The specimen comprised peripheral blood, sampled 28 days after the second AZD1222 dose. These TCRs come from an adult who received the AZD1222 COVID-19 vaccine.

This chain connects TRBV25-1 to TRBJ2-1; either TRBD1 or TRBD2 may fit D (6 bases each). This CDR3 is 15 amino acids long. The germline V gene has CDR1 MGHDK and CDR2 SYGVNS. V gave up 4 bases and J gave up 6 bases, with 16 bases separating them. The CDR3 reads CASSGPWGASNEQFF. CDR3 nucleotide sequence: TGTGCCAGCAGTGGGCCGTGGGGGGCGAGCAATGAGCAGTTCTTC.

In its sample, this clone was seen once. The rearrangement uses TRBV15 and TRBJ2-3; weak D call: TRBD2 (5 bases). V lost 4 bases and J lost 4, with 18 bases in between. The CDR3 has 16 residues. CDR1 and CDR2 from the germline V gene are LNHNV and YYDKDF (reference sequence). The CDR3 nucleotides are TGTGCCACCAGCACCCTATCCGAGGGCATGGCAGATACGCAGTATTTT. Protein: CATSTLSEGMADTQYF.

The rearrangement uses TRBV11-2 and TRBJ1-3; the D is unclear. The CDR3 covers 17 residues. Germline CDR1 reads SGHAT; CDR2 reads FQNNGV. Trimming pared 3 bases from V and 0 bases from J, leaving 15 bases between. Written as DNA, the CDR3 is TGTGCCAGCAGCTTCACCCTGGGCGGAGACTCTGGAAACACCATATATTTT. Translating gives CASSFTLGGDSGNTIYF.

V usage is TRBV7-9 and J usage is TRBJ2-5; 10 bases map to TRBD2. Germline CDR1 reads SEHNR; CDR2 reads FQNEAQ (reference sequence). This CDR3 has 16 amino acids. Trimming took 2 bases from V and 0 from J; bases not matched to a gene: 3. CDR3 bases: TGTGCCAGCAGCTTACTTAGCGGGAGGTACCAAGAGACCCAGTACTTC. This translates into CASSLLSGRYQETQYF.

The rearrangement joins TRBV28 to TRBJ1-6; 7 bases are shared with TRBD1. CDR1 is MDHEN and CDR2 is SYDVKM in the germline V gene. This CDR3 is 16 amino acids long. Unmatched junction bases numbered 15, after V lost 5 bases and J lost 11 bases. CDR3 coding DNA: TGTGCCAGCAGTCCGGGACAGCCCACAGGTAGTACACCCCTCCACTTT. Translation gives CASSPGQPTGSTPLHF.

V gene TRBV12-5 combines with J gene TRBJ1-4; 7 nucleotides line up with TRBD1. Per germline, CDR1 LGHNT and CDR2 FRNRAP. The CDR3 covers 15 residues. V shed 5 bases, J shed 6 bases, and the junction held 9 bases outside the gene matches. The CDR3 here is CASGVGAGGDEKLFF. CDR3 DNA sequence: TGTGCTAGTGGTGTGGGGGCAGGGGGAGATGAAAAACTGTTTTTT.

This chain links TRBV24-1 with TRBJ2-3; 8 positions agree with TRBD1. Germline CDR1 is KGHDR and CDR2 is SFDVKD. The CDR3 contains 16 residues. The J segment lost 4 bases and the V segment lost 4 bases, leaving 9 bases of the junction unmatched. CDR3 bases: TGTGCCACCAGTGACCCCGGGACAGGCGGGGCAGATACGCAGTATTTT. Translated, it gives CATSDPGTGGADTQYF.

The chain employs TRBV6-5 and TRBJ1-1; no firm D call. Per germline, CDR1 MNHEY and CDR2 SVGAGI. Trimming left V 7 bases short and J 4 bases short, with 13 bases between. The CDR3 spans 13 residues. The CDR3 sequence is CASTVPGGTEAFF. The CDR3 coding sequence is TGTGCCAGCACCGTTCCGGGTGGCACTGAAGCTTTCTTT.

V usage is TRBV7-8 and J usage is TRBJ1-5; TRBD1 aligns across 7 bases. J was trimmed by 3 bases and V by 5 bases; bases with no gene match: 4. This CDR3 is built from 14 residues. The germline V gene encodes CDR1 SGHVS and CDR2 FQNEAQ. The CDR3: CASSADRNNQPQHF. CDR3 bases: TGTGCCAGCAGCGCGGACAGGAACAATCAGCCCCAGCATTTT.

This chain joins TRBV5-4 and TRBJ1-5; the D is unclear. The CDR3 totals 14 residues. Germline V gene lookup returns CDR1 SGHNT and CDR2 YYREEE (reference sequence). V dropped 4 bases and J dropped 4 bases, with 12 bases sitting between them. DNA of the CDR3: TGTGCCAGCAGCCGCGACATGGGAAATCAGCCCCAGCATTTT. As protein: CASSRDMGNQPQHF.

The rearrangement uses TRBV28 and TRBJ2-7; 8 bases map to TRBD2. Germline-derived CDR1 and CDR2 are MDHEN and SYDVKM. The V segment lost 5 bases and the J segment 2 bases; nucleotides outside the gene matches: 11. The CDR3 is 16 residues long. The CDR3 DNA reads TGTGCCAGCAGTCCCCCTGGACTAGCTGGGACCTACGAGCAGTACTTC. Its translation is CASSPPGLAGTYEQYF.

The chain links TRBV18 to TRBJ1-1; D is unresolved. This CDR3 comprises 13 residues. Germline V gene sequence: CDR1 KGHSH, CDR2 LQKENI. The germline V and J ends were trimmed by 3 bases and 3 bases, with 8 bases remaining between them. The CDR3 DNA reads TGTGCCAGCTCACCTCCAGCCCACACTGAAGCTTTCTTT. Amino acid sequence: CASSPPAHTEAFF.

The CDR3, as DNA: TGTGCCAGTAGTACCGCTCCCTTCTACGAGCAGTACTTC. Amino acid sequence: CASSTAPFYEQYF. The chain has TRBV19 and TRBJ2-7; D call uncertain. In germline, CDR1 is LNHDA, CDR2 SQIVND (reference sequence). Between the trimmed V and J ends, which lost 4 bases and 3 bases, there was a span of 10 bases. This CDR3 region has 13 residues.

The gene calls are TRBV6-5 and TRBJ1-1, with D uncertain. Germline loops: CDR1 MNHEY, CDR2 SVGAGI. Trimming took off 0 bases at V and 8 bases at J, with 10 bases between the two ends. The CDR3 consists of 13 residues. In nucleotides, the CDR3 is TGTGCCAGCAGTTACTCGAATTTGGGGGAAGCTTTCTTT. It yields the protein CASSYSNLGEAFF.

V and J are TRBV5-1 and TRBJ2-5; 8 positions agree with TRBD1. Germline CDR1 is SGHRS and CDR2 is YFSETQ. V trimming: 2 bases; J trimming: 5 bases; junction bases outside the gene matches: 5. This CDR3 is built from 14 residues. The DNA for the CDR3 is TGCGCCAGCAGCTTCAGGGGGCCGGGGGAGACCCAGTACTTC. It yields the protein CASSFRGPGETQYF.

V gene TRBV19 combines with J gene TRBJ2-5; 15 nucleotides match TRBD2. After removal of 9 bases from V and 0 bases from J, the junction contained 8 bases not matched to a gene. CDR1 is LNHDA and CDR2 is SQIVND in the germline V gene (reference sequence). The length of the CDR3 is 17 residues. CDR3 sequence: CASSLGTSGGYQETQYF. CDR3 nucleotides: TGTGCCAGCTCTTTGGGGACTAGCGGGGGGTACCAAGAGACCCAGTACTTC.

The chain couples TRBV28 to TRBJ1-4, with D unclear. Looked up from germline, CDR1 is MDHEN and CDR2 is SYDVKM. V lost 2 bases and J 4 bases, leaving 5 bases between the germline ends. The CDR3 is 13 amino acids. CDR3 in amino acids: CASSLQYNEKLFF. In DNA, the CDR3 is TGTGCCAGCAGTTTACAGTATAATGAAAAACTGTTTTTT.

This CDR3 is CASSLGSLSGNTIYF. DNA of the CDR3: TGCGCCAGCAGCTTGGGCAGTCTCTCTGGAAACACCATATATTTT. The J gene is TRBJ1-3, the V gene TRBV5-1; no clear D gene. Germline CDR1 and CDR2: SGHRS and YFSETQ. The CDR3 has 15 residues. V dropped 0 bases and J dropped 0 bases, with 7 bases sitting between them.

This chain links TRBV18 with TRBJ2-2, with D possibly being TRBD2 (7 bases). This CDR3 is built from 17 residues. CDR1 is KGHSH, CDR2 LQKENI, per germline. Trimming cost V 0 bases and J 7 bases, with 18 bases left between them. The CDR3 region has the DNA TGTGCCAGCTCACCACCTGCCGGGGGGCCCAACGGCGGGGAGCTGTTTTTT. This translates into CASSPPAGGPNGGELFF.

The J gene is TRBJ1-1, the V gene TRBV20-1, with D uncertain. The V gene's germline CDR1 is DFQATT and CDR2 SNEGSKA (reference sequence). Between the trimmed V and J ends, which lost 1 base and 11 bases, there was a span of 11 bases. The CDR3 runs to 11 residues. This CDR3 is CSARVRERAFF. In DNA form, the CDR3 reads TGCAGTGCTAGAGTGAGGGAGAGGGCTTTCTTT.

The V and J genes are TRBV11-2 and TRBJ1-2, with 8 bases identical to TRBD1. The CDR3 has 15 amino acids. J gave up 5 bases and V 2 bases, and 7 bases lay outside the gene matches. The V gene's germline CDR1 is SGHAT and CDR2 FQNNGV. The CDR3 here is CASSLRTGKSYGYTF. CDR3 in DNA: TGTGCCAGCAGCTTACGGACAGGGAAGTCGTATGGCTACACCTTC.

The CDR3 reads CAWSVQGDGPLHF. The CDR3 DNA reads as TGTGCCTGGAGTGTACAGGGGGATGGACCCCTCCACTTT. This chain links TRBV30 with TRBJ1-6; 8 bases agree with TRBD1. The J segment lost 12 bases and the V segment lost 0 bases, leaving 4 bases of the junction unmatched. CDR3 length: 13 amino acids. Germline V lookup: CDR1 GTSNPN, CDR2 SVGIG (reference sequence).